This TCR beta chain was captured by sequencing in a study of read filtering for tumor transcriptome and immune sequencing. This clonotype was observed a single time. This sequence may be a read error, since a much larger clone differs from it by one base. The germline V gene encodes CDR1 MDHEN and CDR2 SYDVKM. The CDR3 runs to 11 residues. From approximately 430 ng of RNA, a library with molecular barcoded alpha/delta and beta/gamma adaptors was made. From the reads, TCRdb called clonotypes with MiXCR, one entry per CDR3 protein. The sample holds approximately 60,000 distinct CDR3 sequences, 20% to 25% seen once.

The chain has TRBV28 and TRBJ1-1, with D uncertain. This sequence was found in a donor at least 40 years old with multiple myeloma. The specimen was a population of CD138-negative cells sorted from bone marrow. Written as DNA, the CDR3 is TGTGCCTGCAGTCGTTATGAGGTAGCTTTCTTT. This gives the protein CACSRYEVAFF.